A selection of T cell receptor beta chains follows, all from one sample in a study of shared clonotypes between healthy human individuals. Measured with immunoSEQ multiplex PCR; TCRdb has only the in-frame clones, and not every one. The sample lists millions of clones, 85% to 95% seen once, with about 1.5% in the top ten. What was sequenced was naive CD8+ T cells from PBMCs. The receptors shown here come from a man in his late teens or twenties in good health. Some clones in this sample may be carry-over from other donors' samples. Both conserved end residues are part of each CDR3. The D gene is left open where the match is weak. Size values are once, few and many counts, or a class for expanded clones, and some rows have none.

clone size	J gene	D gene	V gene	CDR3 length	CDR3 DNA	CDR3 protein
few	TRBJ1-1	NA	TRBV2	13	TGTGCCAGCAGGGGACGGAAGAACACTGAAGCTTTCTTT	CASRGRKNTEAFF
NA	TRBJ2-7	TRBD2	TRBV28	14	TGTGCCAGCAGGGGGACTAGCGGGAGCTACGAGCAGTACTTC	CASRGTSGSYEQYF
NA	TRBJ1-5	NA	TRBV7-2	15	TGTGCCAGCAGCTTAGGGGGGCACCGGGGTCAGCCCCAGCATTTT	CASSLGGHRGQPQHF
NA	TRBJ2-1	TRBD2	TRBV5-1	18	TGCGCCAGCAGCCGAGAGGGACTAGCGGGAGGGCCGTGGAATGAGCAGTTCTTC	CASSREGLAGGPWNEQFF
NA	TRBJ2-3	NA	TRBV28	15	TGTGCCAGCAGTTGGGGGGTCCAAGTTCTGGATACGCAGTATTTT	CASSWGVQVLDTQYF
once	TRBJ1-2	NA	TRBV19	14	TGTGCCAGTAGGGCCTCAGGGGATGACTATGGCTACACCTTC	CASRASGDDYGYTF
NA	TRBJ1-1	NA	TRBV7-6	13	TGTGCCAGCAGCTTTGAACAGAACACTGAAGCTTTCTTT	CASSFEQNTEAFF
NA	TRBJ2-1	NA	TRBV19	16	TGTGCCAGTAGTACTACACAGGCCCCAAGGGACAATGAGCAGTTCTTC	CASSTTQAPRDNEQFF
NA	TRBJ1-2	NA	TRBV7-9	14	TGTGCCAGCAGCTTAGAAGGCCTCGGAGAGGGCTACACCTTC	CASSLEGLGEGYTF
NA	TRBJ2-3	TRBD2	TRBV28	19	TGTGCCAGCAGTTTAAGGCTAGCGGGAGATTCTTCCAAGGCAGATACGCAGTATTTT	CASSLRLAGDSSKADTQYF
NA	TRBJ1-2	NA	TRBV29-1	11	TGCAGCGTTATGGTCGGAATGGACTACACCTTC	CSVMVGMDYTF
NA	TRBJ2-3	TRBD2	TRBV9	16	TGTGCCAGCAGCGCAGGACTAGCGGGAGTATCGAATACGCAGTATTTT	CASSAGLAGVSNTQYF
NA	TRBJ2-5	NA	TRBV15	14	TGTGCCACCAGCAGGTCGGAGATGTGGGAGACCCAGTACTTC	CATSRSEMWETQYF
NA	TRBJ2-7	TRBD1	TRBV19	17	TGTGCCAGTAGTACGGACAGGGCCGGGGCCAGCTCCTACGAGCAGTACTTC	CASSTDRAGASSYEQYF
NA	TRBJ1-2	TRBD1	TRBV5-4	15	TGTGCCATTATGTCACAGGGGACCCTTAACTATGGCTACACCTTC	CAIMSQGTLNYGYTF
NA	TRBJ2-7	NA	TRBV28	13	TGTGCCAGCAGTTTGTCGACGGGTTACGAGCAGTACTTC	CASSLSTGYEQYF